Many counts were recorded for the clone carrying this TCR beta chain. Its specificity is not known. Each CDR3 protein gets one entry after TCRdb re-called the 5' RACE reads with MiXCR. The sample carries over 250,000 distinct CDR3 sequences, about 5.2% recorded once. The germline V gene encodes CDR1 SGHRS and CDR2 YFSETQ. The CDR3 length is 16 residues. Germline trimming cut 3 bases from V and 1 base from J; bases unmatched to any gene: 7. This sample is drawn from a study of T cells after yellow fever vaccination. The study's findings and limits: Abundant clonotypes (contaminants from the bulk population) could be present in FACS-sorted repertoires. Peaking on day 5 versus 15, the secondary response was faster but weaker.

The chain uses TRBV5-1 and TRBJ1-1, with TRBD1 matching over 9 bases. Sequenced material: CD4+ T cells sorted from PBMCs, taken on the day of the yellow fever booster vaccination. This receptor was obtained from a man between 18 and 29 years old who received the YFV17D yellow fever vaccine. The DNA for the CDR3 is TGCGCCAGCAGCTCGACCCCGGGACAGGGGAACACTGAAGCTTTCTTT. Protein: CASSSTPGQGNTEAFF. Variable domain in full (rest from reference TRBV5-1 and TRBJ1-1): KAGVTQTPRYLIKTRGQQVTLSCSPISGHRSVSWYQQTPGQGLQFLFEYFSETQRNKGNFPGRFSGRQFSNSRSEMNVSTLELGDSALYLCASSSTPGQGNTEAFFGQGTRLTVV.